These 17 T cell receptor beta chains came from one sample sequenced in a study of T cell repertoires in cytomegalovirus infection. TCRdb re-called the reads through MiXCR, storing one row per CDR3 protein. The table records about 260,000 distinct CDR3 sequences, 12% to 15% of them present only once. Input material: PBMCs. The source of these receptors is a human donor in good health (CMV status not recorded). Some clones in this sample may be carry-over from other donors' samples.

The chain couples TRBV10-3 to TRBJ2-1, with a possible D match to TRBD1 (6 bases). The CDR3 has 14 amino acids. Germline CDR1 ENHRY, CDR2 SYGVKD. Deletions cut 10 bases from V and 0 bases from J, with 13 bases between. The CDR3 region is CASLKGDSYNEQFF. DNA for the CDR3: TGTGCCAGTCTTAAGGGGGACTCCTACAATGAGCAGTTCTTC.

J is TRBJ2-5 and V is TRBV2; TRBD1 might be the D (6 bases). With 1 base removed from V and 5 bases from J, the gap between germline ends came to 14 bases. The germline V gene has CDR1 SNHLY and CDR2 FYNNEI. This CDR3 has 15 amino acids. The CDR3, as DNA: TGTGCCAGCAGTGAAGTGGGGGCCCCGGGGGAGACCCAGTACTTC. Translation: CASSEVGAPGETQYF.

This clonotype was seen once. V is TRBV11-3 and J is TRBJ2-3, with 9 bases lining up with TRBD1. Germline loops: CDR1 SGHNT, CDR2 YENEEA. V was clipped by 5 bases and J by 4 bases; unmatched bases: 7. The CDR3 extends over 15 amino acids. The CDR3 loop is CASSRQGGVADTQYF. The CDR3 DNA is TGTGCCAGCAGCCGACAGGGGGGGGTGGCAGATACGCAGTATTTT.

The DNA for the CDR3 is TGCAGTGCTCCTGGGACTAGCCGGGAGACCCAGTACTTC. The encoded protein is CSAPGTSRETQYF. The V gene is TRBV20-1, the J gene TRBJ2-5; 9 bases fit TRBD2. J gave up 5 bases and V 5 bases, and 6 bases lay outside the gene matches. CDR1 DFQATT and CDR2 SNEGSKA come from the germline V gene (reference sequence). The CDR3 runs 13 residues.

This clonotype has at least ten counts. V and J are TRBV10-3 and TRBJ1-1; unclear D gene. Trimming took off 0 bases at V and 1 base at J, with 9 bases between the two ends. Germline lookup yields CDR1 ENHRY and CDR2 SYGVKD. The CDR3 loop spans 15 amino acids. The CDR3 nucleotides are TGTGCCATCAGTGAGTCGGGCCAACGGAACACTGAAGCTTTCTTT. Translated, it gives CAISESGQRNTEAFF.

This clonotype was detected ten times or more. V and J are TRBV7-2 and TRBJ2-5; D call uncertain. There are 14 residues in the CDR3. V was clipped by 1 base and J by 4 bases, with 10 bases between them. Germline assignment: CDR1 SGHTA and CDR2 FQGNSA. The CDR3, as DNA: TGTGCCAGCAGCTTAGGAAGGATGCGAGAGACCCAGTACTTC. This translates into CASSLGRMRETQYF.

The sample holds many counts of this clonotype. The rearrangement joins TRBV7-8 to TRBJ2-4, with TRBD1 matching 7 bases. The trim removed 3 bases at V and 8 bases at J, leaving 4 bases unmatched. In germline, CDR1 is SGHVS, CDR2 FQNEAQ. This CDR3 spans 13 amino acids. This chain's CDR3 is CASSFRQGDIQYF. CDR3 nucleotide sequence: TGTGCCAGCAGCTTCCGACAGGGAGACATTCAGTACTTC.

The chain couples TRBV19 to TRBJ1-5; TRBD1 matches at 7 bases. The CDR3 runs 15 residues. The germline CDR1 and CDR2 sequences are LNHDA and SQIVND (reference sequence). Trimming removed 6 bases from V and 6 bases from J; junction bases left unmatched: 11. The DNA of the CDR3 is TGTGCCAGTAGCAGCCAGACAGGGATGGGTCAGCCCCAGCATTTT. Translation: CASSSQTGMGQPQHF.

This clonotype appeared a few times. V usage is TRBV28 and J usage is TRBJ1-4; 8 bases are shared with TRBD1. Germline lookup yields CDR1 MDHEN and CDR2 SYDVKM. The CDR3 runs to 14 residues. V shed 7 bases and J 7 bases; nucleotides not matched to a gene: 8. The CDR3 region is CASKERTGLEKLFF. The CDR3 DNA sequence: TGTGCCAGCAAAGAAAGGACAGGGCTTGAAAAACTGTTTTTT.

This clonotype was counted only a few times. The chain joins TRBV12-3 or TRBV12-4 to TRBJ2-1, with 9 nucleotides matching TRBD1. V was pared by 6 bases and J by 2 bases, with 8 bases of the junction left unmatched. The CDR3 contains 16 residues. CDR3 bases: TGTGCCAGCAGCCGTGGACAGGGGACAACCTACAATGAGCAGTTCTTC. Translating it yields CASSRGQGTTYNEQFF.

This clonotype was seen at least ten times. The chain uses TRBV7-2 and TRBJ2-5; 9 bases are shared with TRBD1. Unmatched junction bases numbered 10, after V lost 5 bases and J lost 9 bases. The CDR3 extends over 14 amino acids. CDR1 and CDR2 (germline): SGHTA, FQGNSA. The CDR3 reads CASSPRTGAVAQYF. Written as DNA, the CDR3 is TGTGCCAGCAGCCCTCGGACAGGGGCGGTGGCCCAGTACTTC.

This clonotype was counted many times. V usage is TRBV19 and J usage is TRBJ2-2, with D tentatively TRBD2 (5 bases). CDR1 is LNHDA and CDR2 is SQIVND in the germline V gene (reference sequence). This CDR3 contains 14 residues. V was trimmed by 3 bases and J by 5 bases, leaving 10 bases between them. CDR3 sequence reads: CASSMSPGTGELFF. In nucleotides, the CDR3 is TGTGCCAGTAGTATGAGTCCGGGGACCGGGGAGCTGTTTTTT.

This clonotype was recorded many times. The chain carries TRBV28 and TRBJ2-3, with TRBD1 as a possible D gene (6 bases). Trimming left V 6 bases short and J 3 bases short, with 16 bases between. This CDR3 spans 15 amino acids. The V gene's germline CDR1 is MDHEN and CDR2 SYDVKM. CDR3 nucleotides: TGTGCCAGCAGCTTTCAGGGGACGGGTACAGATACGCAGTATTTT. As protein: CASSFQGTGTDTQYF.

V and J are TRBV29-1 and TRBJ1-4; possibly TRBD1 for D (6 bases). Looked up from germline, CDR1 is SQVTM and CDR2 is ANQGSEA. V lost 7 bases to trimming and J lost 8 bases, with 17 bases between them. This CDR3 region has 13 residues. The CDR3 region has the DNA TGCAGCGCCAAGGGGGGGTCGGGAGAAAAACTGTTTTTT. The encoded protein is CSAKGGSGEKLFF.

This clonotype was counted many times. This rearrangement joins TRBV7-2 to TRBJ1-3; a possible D gene is TRBD1 (5 bases). Germline V lookup: CDR1 SGHTA, CDR2 FQGNSA. This CDR3 region has 18 residues. V was pared by 5 bases and J by 0 bases, with 20 bases between. The CDR3 nucleotides are TGTGCCAGCAGCCAAGAGGCCCTCCAGGGAGCCTCTGGAAACACCATATATTTT. It codes for CASSQEALQGASGNTIYF. The whole variable domain, filled in from reference TRBV7-2 and TRBJ1-3, reads GAGVSQSPSNKVTEKGKDVELRCDPISGHTALYWYRQSLGQGLEFLIYFQGNSAPDKSGLPSDRFSAERTGGSVSTLTIQRTQQEDSAVYLCASSQEALQGASGNTIYFGEGSWLTVV.

This clonotype was picked up many times. CDR3 protein: CASTLRGYYEQYF. CDR3 sequence (DNA): TGTGCCAGCACATTGAGGGGCTATTACGAGCAGTACTTC. The V gene is TRBV6-2 or TRBV6-3, the J gene TRBJ2-7; D assignment may be TRBD1 or TRBD2 (5 bases each). Trimming took off 7 bases at V and 4 bases at J, with 14 bases between the two ends. The CDR3 extends over 13 amino acids. Germline V gives CDR1 MNHEY, CDR2 SVGEGT.

This clonotype was picked up many times. V is TRBV15 and J is TRBJ1-5, with D unresolved. Germline V gene sequence: CDR1 LNHNV, CDR2 YYDKDF (reference sequence). Trimming cost V 6 bases and J 2 bases, with 11 bases left between them. This CDR3 spans 14 amino acids. The CDR3 loop is CATSSLNGNQPQHF. The DNA of the CDR3 is TGTGCCACCAGTTCCTTAAATGGCAATCAGCCCCAGCATTTT.